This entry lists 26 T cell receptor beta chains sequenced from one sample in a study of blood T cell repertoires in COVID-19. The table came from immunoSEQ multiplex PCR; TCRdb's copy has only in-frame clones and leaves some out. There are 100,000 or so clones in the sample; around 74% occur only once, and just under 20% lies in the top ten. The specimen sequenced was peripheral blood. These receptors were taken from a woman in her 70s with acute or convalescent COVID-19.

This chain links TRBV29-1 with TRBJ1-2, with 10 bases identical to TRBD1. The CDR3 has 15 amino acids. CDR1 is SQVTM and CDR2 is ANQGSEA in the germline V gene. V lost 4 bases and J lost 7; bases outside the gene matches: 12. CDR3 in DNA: TGCAGCGTTGTGGGATCCGGGACAGGGGCTATTGGCTACACCTTC. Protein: CSVVGSGTGAIGYTF.

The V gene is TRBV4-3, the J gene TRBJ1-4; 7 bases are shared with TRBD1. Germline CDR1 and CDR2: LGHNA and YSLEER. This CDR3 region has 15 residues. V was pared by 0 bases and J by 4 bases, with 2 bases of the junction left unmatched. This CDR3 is CASSQDGTVNEKLFF. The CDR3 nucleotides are TGCGCCAGCAGCCAAGACGGGACAGTTAATGAAAAACTGTTTTTT.

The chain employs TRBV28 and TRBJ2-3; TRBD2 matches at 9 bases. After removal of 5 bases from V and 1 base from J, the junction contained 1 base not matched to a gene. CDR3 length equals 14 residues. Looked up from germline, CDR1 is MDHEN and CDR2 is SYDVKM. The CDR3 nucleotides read TGTGCCAGCAGTCTAGCGGGGCGCACAGATACGCAGTATTTT. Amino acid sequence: CASSLAGRTDTQYF. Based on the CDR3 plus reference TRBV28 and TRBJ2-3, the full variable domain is DVKVTQSSRYLVKRTGEKVFLECVQDMDHENMFWYRQDPGLGLRLIYFSYDVKMKEKGDIPEGYSVSREKKERFSLILESASTNQTSMYLCASSLAGRTDTQYFGPGTRLTVL.

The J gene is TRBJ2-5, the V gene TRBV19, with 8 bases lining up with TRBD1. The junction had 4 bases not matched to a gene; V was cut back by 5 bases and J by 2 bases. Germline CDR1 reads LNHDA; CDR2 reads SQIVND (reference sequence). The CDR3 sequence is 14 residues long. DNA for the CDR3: TGTGCCAGTAGTTCCTGGACAGGGCAAGAGACCCAGTACTTC. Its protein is CASSSWTGQETQYF.

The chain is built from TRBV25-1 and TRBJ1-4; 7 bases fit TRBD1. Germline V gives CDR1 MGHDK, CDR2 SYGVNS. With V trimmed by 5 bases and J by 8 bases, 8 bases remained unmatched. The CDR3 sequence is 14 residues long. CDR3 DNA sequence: TGTGCCAGCAGTCGACAGGGACTGGGCGAAAAACTGTTTTTT. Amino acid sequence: CASSRQGLGEKLFF.

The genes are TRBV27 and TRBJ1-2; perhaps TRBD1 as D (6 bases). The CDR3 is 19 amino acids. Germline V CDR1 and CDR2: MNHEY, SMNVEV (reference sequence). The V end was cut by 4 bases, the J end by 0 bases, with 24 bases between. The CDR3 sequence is CASSSLGVGGLVANYGYTF. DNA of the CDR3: TGTGCCAGCAGTTCCCTGGGTGTGGGGGGGCTTGTTGCTAACTATGGCTACACCTTC.

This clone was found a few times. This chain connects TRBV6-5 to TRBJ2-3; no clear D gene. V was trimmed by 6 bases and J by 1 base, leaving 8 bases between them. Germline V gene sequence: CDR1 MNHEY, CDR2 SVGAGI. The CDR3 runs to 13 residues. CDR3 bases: TGTGCCAGCAGCCCCCGTCGCACAGATACGCAGTATTTT. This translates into CASSPRRTDTQYF.

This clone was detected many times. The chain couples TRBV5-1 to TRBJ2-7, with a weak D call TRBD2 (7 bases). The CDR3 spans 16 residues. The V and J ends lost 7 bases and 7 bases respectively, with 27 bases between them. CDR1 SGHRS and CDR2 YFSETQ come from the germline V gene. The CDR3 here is CASLSRWGGPGWEQYF. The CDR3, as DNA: TGCGCCAGCTTGAGCCGTTGGGGGGGCCCGGGGTGGGAGCAGTACTTC.

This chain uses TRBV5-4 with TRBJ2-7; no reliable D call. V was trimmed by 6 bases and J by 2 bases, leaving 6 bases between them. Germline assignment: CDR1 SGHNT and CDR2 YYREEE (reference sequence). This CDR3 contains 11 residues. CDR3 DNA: TGTGCCAGCACAAACACCTACGAGCAGTACTTC. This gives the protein CASTNTYEQYF.

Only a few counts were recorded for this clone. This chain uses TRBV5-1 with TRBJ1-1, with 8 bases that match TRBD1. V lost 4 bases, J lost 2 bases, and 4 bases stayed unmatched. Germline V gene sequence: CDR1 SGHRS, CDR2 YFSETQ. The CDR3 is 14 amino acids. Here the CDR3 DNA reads TGCGCCAGCAGCCTTCAGGGGGCTAACACTGAAGCTTTCTTT. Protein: CASSLQGANTEAFF.

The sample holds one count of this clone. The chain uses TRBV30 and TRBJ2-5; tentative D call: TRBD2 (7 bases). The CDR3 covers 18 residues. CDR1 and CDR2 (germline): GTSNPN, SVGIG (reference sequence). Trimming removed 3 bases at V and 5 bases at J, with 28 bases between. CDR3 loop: CAWSLTLGGRGRSETQYF. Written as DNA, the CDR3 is TGTGCCTGGAGCCTTACTCTCGGGGGGCGAGGACGATCGGAGACCCAGTACTTC.

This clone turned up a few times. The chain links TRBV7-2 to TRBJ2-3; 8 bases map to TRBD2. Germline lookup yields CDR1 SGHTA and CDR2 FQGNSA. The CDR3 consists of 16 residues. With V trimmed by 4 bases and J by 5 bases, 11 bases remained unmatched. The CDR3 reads CASSSWGSGGGDTQYF. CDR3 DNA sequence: TGTGCCAGCAGCTCCTGGGGGAGCGGGGGTGGAGATACGCAGTATTTT.

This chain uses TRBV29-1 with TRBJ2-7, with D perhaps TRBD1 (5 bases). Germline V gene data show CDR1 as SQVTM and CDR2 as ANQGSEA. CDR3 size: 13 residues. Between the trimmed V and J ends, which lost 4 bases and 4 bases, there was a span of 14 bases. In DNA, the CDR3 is TGCAGCGTTGGGCAGGGCAAGGGTTACGAGCAGTACTTC. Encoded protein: CSVGQGKGYEQYF.

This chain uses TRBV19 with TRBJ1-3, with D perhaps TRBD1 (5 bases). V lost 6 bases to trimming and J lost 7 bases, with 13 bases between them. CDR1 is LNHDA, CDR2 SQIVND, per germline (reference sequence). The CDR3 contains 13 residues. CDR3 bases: TGTGCCAGTAGACCAGCAGGGCACAACACCATATATTTT. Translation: CASRPAGHNTIYF.

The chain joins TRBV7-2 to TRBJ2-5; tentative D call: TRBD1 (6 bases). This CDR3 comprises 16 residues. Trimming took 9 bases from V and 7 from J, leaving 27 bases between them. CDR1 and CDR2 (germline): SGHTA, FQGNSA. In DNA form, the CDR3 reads TGTGCCAGTAATGCTCGACAGGTCGGCCCCGCGGGGACCCAGTACTTC. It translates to CASNARQVGPAGTQYF.

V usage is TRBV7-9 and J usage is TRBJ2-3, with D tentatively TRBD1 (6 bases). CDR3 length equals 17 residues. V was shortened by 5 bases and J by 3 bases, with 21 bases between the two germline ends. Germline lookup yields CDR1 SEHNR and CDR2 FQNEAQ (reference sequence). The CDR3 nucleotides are TGTGCCAGCAGCCAGGGTGGGGGCCGAGGTTGGACAGATACGCAGTATTTT. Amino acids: CASSQGGGRGWTDTQYF.

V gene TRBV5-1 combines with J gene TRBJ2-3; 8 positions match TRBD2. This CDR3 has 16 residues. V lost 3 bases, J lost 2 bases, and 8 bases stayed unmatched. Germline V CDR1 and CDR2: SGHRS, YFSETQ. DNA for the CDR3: TGCGCCAGCAGCTGGACCTTAGCGGGGAACACAGATACGCAGTATTTT. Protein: CASSWTLAGNTDTQYF.

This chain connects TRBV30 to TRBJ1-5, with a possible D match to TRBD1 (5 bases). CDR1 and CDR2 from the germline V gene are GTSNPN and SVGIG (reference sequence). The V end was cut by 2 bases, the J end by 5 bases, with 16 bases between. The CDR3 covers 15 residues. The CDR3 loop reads CAWSQIGRGHQPQHF. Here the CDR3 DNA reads TGTGCCTGGAGTCAAATCGGGAGGGGCCATCAGCCCCAGCATTTT.

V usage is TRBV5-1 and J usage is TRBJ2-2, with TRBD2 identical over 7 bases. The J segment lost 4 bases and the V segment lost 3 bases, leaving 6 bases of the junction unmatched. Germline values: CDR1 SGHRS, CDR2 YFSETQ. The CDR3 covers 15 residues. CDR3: CASSWGGSLTGELFF. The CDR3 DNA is TGCGCCAGCAGCTGGGGGGGGTCCCTCACCGGGGAGCTGTTTTTT.

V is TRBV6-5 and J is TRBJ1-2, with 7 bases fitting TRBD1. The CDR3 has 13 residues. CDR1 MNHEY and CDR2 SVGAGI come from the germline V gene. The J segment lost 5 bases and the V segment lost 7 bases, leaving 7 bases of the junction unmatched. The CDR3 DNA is TGTGCCAGCATTCCGGGACAGCCTTATGGCTACACCTTC. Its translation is CASIPGQPYGYTF.

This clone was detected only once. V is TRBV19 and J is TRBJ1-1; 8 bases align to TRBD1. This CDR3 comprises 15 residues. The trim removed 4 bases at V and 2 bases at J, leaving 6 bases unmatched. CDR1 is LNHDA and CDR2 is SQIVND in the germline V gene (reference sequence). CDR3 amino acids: CASSSVAGGNTEAFF. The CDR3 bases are TGTGCCAGTAGTAGCGTCGCAGGGGGCAACACTGAAGCTTTCTTT.

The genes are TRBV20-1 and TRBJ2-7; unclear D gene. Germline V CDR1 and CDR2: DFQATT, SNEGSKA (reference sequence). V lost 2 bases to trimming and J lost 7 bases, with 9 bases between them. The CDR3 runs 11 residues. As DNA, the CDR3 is TGCAGTGCTAGATCGTCGAGTGAGCAGTACTTC. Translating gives CSARSSSEQYF.

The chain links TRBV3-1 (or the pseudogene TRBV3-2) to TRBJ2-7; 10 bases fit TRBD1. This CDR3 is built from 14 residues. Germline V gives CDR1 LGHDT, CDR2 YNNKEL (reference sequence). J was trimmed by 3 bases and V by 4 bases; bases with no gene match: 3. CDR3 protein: CASSPGQGGYEQYF. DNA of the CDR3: TGTGCCAGCAGCCCCGGACAGGGGGGCTACGAGCAGTACTTC.

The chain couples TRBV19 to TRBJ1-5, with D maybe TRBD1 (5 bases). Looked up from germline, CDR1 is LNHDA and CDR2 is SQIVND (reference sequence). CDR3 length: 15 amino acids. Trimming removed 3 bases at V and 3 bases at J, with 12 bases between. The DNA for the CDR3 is TGTGCCAGTAGTATTGATCGGGGGGACAATCAGCCCCAGCATTTT. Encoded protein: CASSIDRGDNQPQHF.

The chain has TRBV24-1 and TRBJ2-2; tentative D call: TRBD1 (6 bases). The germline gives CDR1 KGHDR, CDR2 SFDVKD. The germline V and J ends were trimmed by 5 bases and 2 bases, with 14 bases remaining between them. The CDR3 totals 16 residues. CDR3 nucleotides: TGTGCCACCAGTGCGCCGGGACACGTTAACACCGGGGAGCTGTTTTTT. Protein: CATSAPGHVNTGELFF.

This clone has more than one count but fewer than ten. CDR3 sequence: CASSPDTSPYGYTF. The DNA for the CDR3 is TGTGCCAGCTCACCCGACACCTCCCCCTATGGCTACACCTTC. V usage is TRBV18 and J usage is TRBJ1-2; D gene unclear. Germline CDR1 is KGHSH and CDR2 is LQKENI. This CDR3 is 14 amino acids long. V lost 3 bases to trimming and J lost 4 bases, with 12 bases between them.